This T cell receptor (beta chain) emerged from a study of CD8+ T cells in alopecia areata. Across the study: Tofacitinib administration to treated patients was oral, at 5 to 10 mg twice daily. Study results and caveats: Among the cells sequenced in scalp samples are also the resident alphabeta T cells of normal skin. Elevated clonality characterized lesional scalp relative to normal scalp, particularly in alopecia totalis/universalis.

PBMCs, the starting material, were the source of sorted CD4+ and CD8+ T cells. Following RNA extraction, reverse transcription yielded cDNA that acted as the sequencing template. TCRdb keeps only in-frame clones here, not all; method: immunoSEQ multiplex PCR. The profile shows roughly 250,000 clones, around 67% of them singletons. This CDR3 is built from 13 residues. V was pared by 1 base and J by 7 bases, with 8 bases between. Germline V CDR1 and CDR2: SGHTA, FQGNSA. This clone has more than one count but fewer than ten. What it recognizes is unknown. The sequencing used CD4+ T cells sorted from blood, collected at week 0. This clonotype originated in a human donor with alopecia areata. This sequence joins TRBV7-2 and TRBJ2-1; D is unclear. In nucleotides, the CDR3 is TGTGCCAGCAGCTTAGGGATGGGGAATGAGCAGTTCTTC. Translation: CASSLGMGNEQFF.